Shown below are 6 T cell receptor beta chains from a single sample sequenced in a study of regulatory T cells in long-lasting Graves disease. As for time point: newly diagnosed GD, antithyroid drugs for less than 3 months. From RNA extracted from PBMCs, the TCR library was made. The TCR beta library used iRepertoire HTBI primers with Arm-PCR amplification of CDR3. A single record per CDR3 protein comes from TCRdb applying MiXCR to the multiplex PCR reads. The table shows around 500,000 distinct CDR3 sequences, with roughly 12% occurring only once. These data also formed part of another study, on T cells in Graves' hyperthyroidism and ophthalmopathy.

Material: peripheral blood mononuclear cells (PBMCs), obtained at new diagnosis, from a patient treated with antithyroid drugs. Receptor source: a man under 40 with Graves disease.

As regards this clonotype: Being one base from a much bigger clone, this may be a read error. This rearrangement joins TRBV11-2 to TRBJ1-1, with D unresolved. CDR1 is SGHAT, CDR2 FQNNGV, per germline. This CDR3 has 15 amino acids. The CDR3 nucleotides are TGTGCCAGCAGCTCGGTAGGGCAGTCGAACACTGAAGCTCTCTTT. This translates into CASSSVGQSNTEALF.

This clonotype showed up many times. The chain employs TRBV10-1 and TRBJ2-3; 10 nucleotides agree with TRBD2. Trimming cost V 3 bases and J 1 base; bases outside gene matches: 7. This CDR3 spans 17 amino acids. The germline V gene has CDR1 WNHNN and CDR2 SYGVQD (reference sequence). The CDR3 loop reads CASSEGAGGARTDTQYF. For the CDR3, the DNA is TGCGCCAGCAGTGAAGGAGCGGGAGGGGCGCGCACAGATACGCAGTATTTT.

This clonotype was counted many times. The V gene is TRBV28, the J gene TRBJ2-5, with D unclear. The germline gives CDR1 MDHEN, CDR2 SYDVKM. The CDR3 has 13 residues. Between the trimmed V and J ends, which lost 6 bases and 2 bases, there was a span of 10 bases. The CDR3 loop is CASSHASQETQYF. CDR3 nucleotide sequence: TGTGCCAGCAGCCATGCAAGTCAAGAGACCCAGTACTTC. The variable domain in full, completed from reference TRBV28 and TRBJ2-5, reads DVKVTQSSRYLVKRTGEKVFLECVQDMDHENMFWYRQDPGLGLRLIYFSYDVKMKEKGDIPEGYSVSREKKERFSLILESASTNQTSMYLCASSHASQETQYFGPGTRLLVL.

The rearrangement joins TRBV13 to TRBJ1-4; D uncertain. The germline V gene has CDR1 PRHDT and CDR2 FYEKMQ (reference sequence). This CDR3 spans 16 amino acids. Trimming removed 0 bases at V and 0 bases at J, with 8 bases between. The CDR3 bases are TGTGCCAGCAGCTTAGGCCCCGGTGCAACTAATGAAAAACTGTTTTTT. It translates to CASSLGPGATNEKLFF.

Worth noting for this clonotype: A much bigger clone sits one base away, suggesting this may be a read error. V and J are TRBV10-3 and TRBJ2-3; 7 positions match TRBD1. The CDR3 length is 14 residues. Germline V lookup: CDR1 ENHRY, CDR2 SYGVKD. The J segment lost 8 bases and the V segment lost 5 bases, leaving 10 bases of the junction unmatched. CDR3 in amino acids: CAISTGAGSGTQYF. Written as DNA, the CDR3 is TGTGCCATCAGTACAGGGGCGGGCTCAGGTACGCAGTATTTT.

At least ten counts were recorded for this clonotype. The rearrangement joins TRBV7-3 to TRBJ1-5, with a tentative D call TRBD1 (6 bases). This CDR3 is built from 14 residues. Germline CDR1 and CDR2: SGHTA and FQGTGA. Trimming left V 9 bases short and J 6 bases short, with 18 bases between. CDR3 residues: CASTGTIYSQPQHF. As DNA, the CDR3 is TGTGCCAGTACCGGGACAATTTATAGTCAGCCCCAGCATTTT.